The 8 T cell receptor beta chains in this list originate from one sample, sequenced in a study of ipilimumab plus nivolumab after autologous stem cell transplantation. Using immunoSEQ multiplex PCR, the repertoire was profiled, and TCRdb retains in-frame clones only, with some absent. The sample shows roughly 45,000 clones, roughly 84% of them seen only once. The specimen was PBMCs, collected in a trial of ipilimumab plus nivolumab as post-transplant consolidation. These receptor sequences come from a male donor with multiple myeloma.

This clone was picked up a small number of times. Written as DNA, the CDR3 is TGTGCCAGCAGTGAACGCGGACAACCGCCCCAGCATTTT. Protein product: CASSERGQPPQHF. This rearrangement joins TRBV2 to TRBJ1-5, with D perhaps TRBD1 (5 bases). The CDR3 sequence is 13 residues long. CDR1 SNHLY and CDR2 FYNNEI come from the germline V gene. The ends were cut back, 2 bases at V and 9 bases at J, with 11 bases in the middle.

The chain has TRBV7-9 and TRBJ1-2; unclear D gene. Germline V CDR1 and CDR2: SEHNR, FQNEAQ (reference sequence). CDR3 size: 13 residues. Trimming removed 5 bases at V and 9 bases at J, with 16 bases between. In nucleotides, the CDR3 is TGTGCCAGCAGCCGAGCTGGGGAGTATCGCTACACCTTC. As protein: CASSRAGEYRYTF. Variable domain in full (rest from reference TRBV7-9 and TRBJ1-2): DTGVSQNPRHKITKRGQNVTFRCDPISEHNRLYWYRQTLGQGPEFLTYFQNEAQLEKSRLLSDRFSAERPKGSFSTLEIQRTEQGDSAMYLCASSRAGEYRYTFGSGTRLTVV.

V gene TRBV27 combines with J gene TRBJ1-1; D possibly corresponds to TRBD1 (6 bases). In germline, CDR1 is MNHEY, CDR2 SMNVEV (reference sequence). V gave up 8 bases and J gave up 4 bases, with 8 bases separating them. The CDR3 totals 11 residues. The CDR3 DNA reads as TGTGCCAGCCAGGGGCTCACTGAAGCTTTCTTT. Its protein is CASQGLTEAFF.

The CDR3 DNA follows: TGTGCCTGGAACTCCTTCTATAATTCACCCCTCCACTTT. It specifies CAWNSFYNSPLHF. The rearrangement uses TRBV30 and TRBJ1-6; unclear D gene. This CDR3 is 13 amino acids long. V lost 4 bases and J 3 bases, leaving 7 bases between the germline ends. The germline V gene encodes CDR1 GTSNPN and CDR2 SVGIG (reference sequence).

This chain connects TRBV11-2 to TRBJ2-1, with D perhaps matching TRBD2 (6 bases). V was clipped by 1 base and J by 8 bases, with 15 bases between them. The CDR3 length is 15 residues. Germline assignment: CDR1 SGHAT and CDR2 FQNNGV. In nucleotides, the CDR3 is TGTGCCAGCAGCTTAGGGTGGACTATTTTCGATGAGCAGTTCTTC. Residues: CASSLGWTIFDEQFF. Filled out from reference TRBV11-2 and TRBJ2-1, the complete variable domain reads EAGVAQSPRYKIIEKRQSVAFWCNPISGHATLYWYQQILGQGPKLLIQFQNNGVVDDSQLPKDRFSAERLKGVDSTLKIQPAKLEDSAVYLCASSLGWTIFDEQFFGPGTRLTVL.

CDR3 sequence reads: CASSDRPTNEKLFF. CDR3 bases: TGTGCCAGTAGTGACAGGCCTACTAATGAAAAACTGTTTTTT. V gene TRBV19 combines with J gene TRBJ1-4; D possibly corresponds to TRBD1 (6 bases). CDR3 length: 14 residues. The V end was cut by 5 bases, the J end by 2 bases, with 9 bases between. Germline CDR1 LNHDA, CDR2 SQIVND (reference sequence).

This chain connects TRBV4-2 to TRBJ1-2; TRBD1 is a possible D gene (5 bases). The ends were cut back, 4 bases at V and 2 bases at J, with 17 bases in the middle. There are 16 residues in the CDR3. Germline-derived CDR1 and CDR2 are LGHNA and YNFKEQ. In DNA, the CDR3 is TGTGCCAGCAGCCCCAAAGGGACCCAGGCCAACTATGGCTACACCTTC. Amino acid sequence: CASSPKGTQANYGYTF.

The V call is TRBV5-1, the J call TRBJ2-7; 9 bases align to TRBD1. The V segment lost 3 bases and the J segment 2 bases; nucleotides outside the gene matches: 6. This CDR3 contains 15 residues. Germline values: CDR1 SGHRS, CDR2 YFSETQ. The CDR3 protein is CASSSGQGGTYEQYF. The CDR3 DNA reads TGCGCCAGCAGCTCGGGACAGGGAGGAACCTACGAGCAGTACTTC. The variable domain in full, with the rest retrieved from reference TRBV5-1 and TRBJ2-7, is KAGVTQTPRYLIKTRGQQVTLSCSPISGHRSVSWYQQTPGQGLQFLFEYFSETQRNKGNFPGRFSGRQFSNSRSEMNVSTLELGDSALYLCASSSGQGGTYEQYFGPGTRLTVT.